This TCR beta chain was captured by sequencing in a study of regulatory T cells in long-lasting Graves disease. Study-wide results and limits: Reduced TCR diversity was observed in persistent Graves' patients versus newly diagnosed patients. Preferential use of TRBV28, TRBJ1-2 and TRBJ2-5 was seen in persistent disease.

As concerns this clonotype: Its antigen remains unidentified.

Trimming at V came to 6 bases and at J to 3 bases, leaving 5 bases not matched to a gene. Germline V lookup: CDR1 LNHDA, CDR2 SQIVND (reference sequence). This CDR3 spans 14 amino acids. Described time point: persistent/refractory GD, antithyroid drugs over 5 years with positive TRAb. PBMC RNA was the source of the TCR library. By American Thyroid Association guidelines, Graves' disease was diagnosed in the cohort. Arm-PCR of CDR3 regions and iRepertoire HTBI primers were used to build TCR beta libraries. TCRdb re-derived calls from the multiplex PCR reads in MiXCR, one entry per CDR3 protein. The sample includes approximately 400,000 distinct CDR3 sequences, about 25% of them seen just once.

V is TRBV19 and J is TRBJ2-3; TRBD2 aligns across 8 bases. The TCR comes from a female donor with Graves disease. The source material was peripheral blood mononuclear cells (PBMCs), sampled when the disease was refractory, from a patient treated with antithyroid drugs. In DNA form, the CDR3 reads TGTGCCAGTAGCGGGAGGGCATTTACAGATACGCAGTATTTT. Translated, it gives CASSGRAFTDTQYF.